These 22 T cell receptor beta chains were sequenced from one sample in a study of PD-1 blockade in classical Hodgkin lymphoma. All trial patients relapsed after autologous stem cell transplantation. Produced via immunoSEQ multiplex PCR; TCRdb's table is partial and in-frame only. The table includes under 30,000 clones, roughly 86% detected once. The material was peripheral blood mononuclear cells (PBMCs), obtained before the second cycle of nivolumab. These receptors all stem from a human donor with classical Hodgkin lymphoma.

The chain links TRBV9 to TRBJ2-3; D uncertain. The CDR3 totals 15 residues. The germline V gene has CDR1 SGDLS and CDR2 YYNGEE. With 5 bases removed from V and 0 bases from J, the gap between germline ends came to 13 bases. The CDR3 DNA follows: TGTGCCAGCAGTCGGAACGGTGCTAGCACAGATACGCAGTATTTT. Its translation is CASSRNGASTDTQYF. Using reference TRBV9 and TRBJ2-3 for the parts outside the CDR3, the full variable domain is DSGVTQTPKHLITATGQRVTLRCSPRSGDLSVYWYQQSLDQGLQFLIQYYNGEERAKGNILERFSAQQFPDLHSELNLSSLELGDSALYFCASSRNGASTDTQYFGPGTRLTVL.

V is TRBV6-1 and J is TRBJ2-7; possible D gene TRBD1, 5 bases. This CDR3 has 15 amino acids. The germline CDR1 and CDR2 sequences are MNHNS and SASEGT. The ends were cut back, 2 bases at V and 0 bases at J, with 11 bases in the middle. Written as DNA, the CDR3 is TGTGCCAGCAGTGAACCAGGGCTGAGCTCCTACGAGCAGTACTTC. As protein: CASSEPGLSSYEQYF.

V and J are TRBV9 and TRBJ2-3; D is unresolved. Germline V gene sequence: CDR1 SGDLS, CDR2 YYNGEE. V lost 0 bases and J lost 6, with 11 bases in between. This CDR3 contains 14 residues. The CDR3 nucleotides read TGTGCCAGCAGCGTAGGGTACCGACGGGATACGCAGTATTTT. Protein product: CASSVGYRRDTQYF.

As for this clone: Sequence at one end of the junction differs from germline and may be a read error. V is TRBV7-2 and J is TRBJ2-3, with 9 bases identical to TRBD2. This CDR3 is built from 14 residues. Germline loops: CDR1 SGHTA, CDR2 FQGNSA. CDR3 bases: TGTGTCAGCCGGGCGGGGGGGTCCACAGATACGCAGTATTTT. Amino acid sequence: CVSRAGGSTDTQYF. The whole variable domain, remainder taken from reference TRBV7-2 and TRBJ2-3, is GAGVSQSPSNKVTEKGKDVELRCDPISGHTALYWYRQSLGQGLEFLIYFQGNSAPDKSGLPSDRFSAERTGGSVSTLTIQRTQQEDSAVYLCVSRAGGSTDTQYFGPGTRLTVL.

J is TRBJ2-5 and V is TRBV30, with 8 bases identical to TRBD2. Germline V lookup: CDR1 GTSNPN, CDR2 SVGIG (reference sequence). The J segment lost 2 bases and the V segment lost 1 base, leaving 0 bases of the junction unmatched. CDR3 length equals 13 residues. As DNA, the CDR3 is TGTGCCTGGAGTGCGGGGGGGCAAGAGACCCAGTACTTC. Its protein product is CAWSAGGQETQYF.

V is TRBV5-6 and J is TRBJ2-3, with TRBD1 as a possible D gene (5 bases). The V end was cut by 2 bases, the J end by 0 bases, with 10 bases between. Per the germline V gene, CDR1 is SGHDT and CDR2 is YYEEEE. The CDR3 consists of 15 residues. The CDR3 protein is CASSLAGRSTDTQYF. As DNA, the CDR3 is TGTGCCAGCAGCTTAGCAGGGCGAAGCACAGATACGCAGTATTTT.

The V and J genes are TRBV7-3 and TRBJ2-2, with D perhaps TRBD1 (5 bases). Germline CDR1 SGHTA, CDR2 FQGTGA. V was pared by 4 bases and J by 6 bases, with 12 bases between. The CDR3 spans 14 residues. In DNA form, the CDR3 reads TGTGCCAGCAGCTCTCACAGGAAGCCCGGGGAGCTGTTTTTT. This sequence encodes CASSSHRKPGELFF.

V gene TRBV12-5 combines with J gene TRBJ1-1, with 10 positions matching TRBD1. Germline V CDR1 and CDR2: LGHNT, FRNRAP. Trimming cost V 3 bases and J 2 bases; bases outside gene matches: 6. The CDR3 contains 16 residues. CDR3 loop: CASGFAWDRGNTEAFF. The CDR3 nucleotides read TGTGCTAGTGGTTTCGCCTGGGACAGGGGAAACACTGAAGCTTTCTTT. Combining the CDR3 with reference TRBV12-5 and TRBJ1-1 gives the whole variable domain DARVTQTPRHKVTEMGQEVTMRCQPILGHNTVFWYRQTMMQGLELLAYFRNRAPLDDSGMPKDRFSAEMPDATLATLKIQPSEPRDSAVYFCASGFAWDRGNTEAFFGQGTRLTVV.

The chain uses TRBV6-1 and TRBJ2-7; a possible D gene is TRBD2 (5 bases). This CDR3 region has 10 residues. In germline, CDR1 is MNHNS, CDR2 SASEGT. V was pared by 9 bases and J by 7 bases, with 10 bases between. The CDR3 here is CASGRSEQYF. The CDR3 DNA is TGTGCCAGTGGGAGATCGGAGCAGTACTTC.

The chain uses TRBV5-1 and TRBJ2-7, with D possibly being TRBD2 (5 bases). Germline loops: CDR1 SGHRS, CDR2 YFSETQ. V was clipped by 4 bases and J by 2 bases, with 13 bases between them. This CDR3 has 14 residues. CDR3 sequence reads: CASSHNRGPYEQYF. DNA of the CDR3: TGCGCCAGCAGCCACAACCGCGGGCCCTACGAGCAGTACTTC.

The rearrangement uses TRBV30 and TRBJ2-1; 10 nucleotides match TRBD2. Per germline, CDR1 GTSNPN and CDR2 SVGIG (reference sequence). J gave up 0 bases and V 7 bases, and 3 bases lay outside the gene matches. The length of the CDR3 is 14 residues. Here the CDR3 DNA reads TGTGCCTACAGCGGGGGGGTCTCCTACAATGAGCAGTTCTTC. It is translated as CAYSGGVSYNEQFF.

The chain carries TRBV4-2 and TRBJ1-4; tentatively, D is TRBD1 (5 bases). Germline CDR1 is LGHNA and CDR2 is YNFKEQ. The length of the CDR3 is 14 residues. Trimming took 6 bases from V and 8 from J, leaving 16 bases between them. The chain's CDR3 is CASSRGIVNEKLFF. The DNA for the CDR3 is TGTGCCAGCAGTCGGGGGATCGTCAACGAAAAACTGTTTTTT.

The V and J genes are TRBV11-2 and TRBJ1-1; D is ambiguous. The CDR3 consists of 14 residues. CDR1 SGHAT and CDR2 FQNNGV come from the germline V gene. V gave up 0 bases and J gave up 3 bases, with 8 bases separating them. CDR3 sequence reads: CASSLDGQYTEAFF. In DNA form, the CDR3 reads TGTGCCAGCAGCTTAGATGGGCAGTACACTGAAGCTTTCTTT.

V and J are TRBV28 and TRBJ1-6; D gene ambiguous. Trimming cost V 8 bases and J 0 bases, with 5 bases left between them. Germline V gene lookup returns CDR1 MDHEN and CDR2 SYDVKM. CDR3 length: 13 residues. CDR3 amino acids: CASGRSYNSPLHF. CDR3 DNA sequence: TGTGCCAGCGGGCGCTCCTATAATTCACCCCTCCACTTT.

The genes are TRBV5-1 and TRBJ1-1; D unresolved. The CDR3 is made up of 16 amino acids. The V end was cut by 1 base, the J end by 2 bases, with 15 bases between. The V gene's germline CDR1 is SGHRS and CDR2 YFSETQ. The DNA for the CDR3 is TGCGCCAGCAGCTTGTTTTCCGCCAGTCCTAACACTGAAGCTTTCTTT. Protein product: CASSLFSASPNTEAFF.

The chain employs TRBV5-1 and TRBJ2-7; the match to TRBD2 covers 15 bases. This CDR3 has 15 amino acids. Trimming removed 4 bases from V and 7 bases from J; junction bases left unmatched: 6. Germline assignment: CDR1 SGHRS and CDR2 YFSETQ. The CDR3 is CASSGLAGGPQEQYF. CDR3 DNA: TGCGCCAGCAGCGGACTAGCGGGGGGGCCTCAAGAGCAGTACTTC.

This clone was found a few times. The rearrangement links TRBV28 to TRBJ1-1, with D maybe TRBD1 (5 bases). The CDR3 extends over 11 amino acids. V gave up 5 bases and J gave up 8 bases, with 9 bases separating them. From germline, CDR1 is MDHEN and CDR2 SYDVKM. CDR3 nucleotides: TGTGCCAGCAGTATTGAGGGGGAAGCTTTCTTT. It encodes CASSIEGEAFF.

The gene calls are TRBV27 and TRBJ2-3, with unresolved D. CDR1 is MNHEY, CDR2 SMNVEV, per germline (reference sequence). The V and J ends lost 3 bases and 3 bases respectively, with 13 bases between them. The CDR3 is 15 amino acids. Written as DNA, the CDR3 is TGTGCCAGCAGTTTGTGGAATGAAATAACAGATACGCAGTATTTT. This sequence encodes CASSLWNEITDTQYF.

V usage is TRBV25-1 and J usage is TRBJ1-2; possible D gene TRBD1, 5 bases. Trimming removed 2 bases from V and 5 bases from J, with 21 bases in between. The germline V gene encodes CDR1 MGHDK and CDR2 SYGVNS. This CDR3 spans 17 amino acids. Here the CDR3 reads CASSEEPSGAYGYGYTF. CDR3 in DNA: TGTGCCAGCAGTGAAGAACCCTCCGGGGCATATGGTTATGGCTACACCTTC.

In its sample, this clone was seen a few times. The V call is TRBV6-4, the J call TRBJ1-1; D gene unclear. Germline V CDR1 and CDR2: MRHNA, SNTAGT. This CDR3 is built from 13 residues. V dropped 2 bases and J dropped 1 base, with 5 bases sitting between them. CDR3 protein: CASSDRANTEAFF. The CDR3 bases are TGTGCCAGCAGTGACAGGGCGAACACTGAAGCTTTCTTT.

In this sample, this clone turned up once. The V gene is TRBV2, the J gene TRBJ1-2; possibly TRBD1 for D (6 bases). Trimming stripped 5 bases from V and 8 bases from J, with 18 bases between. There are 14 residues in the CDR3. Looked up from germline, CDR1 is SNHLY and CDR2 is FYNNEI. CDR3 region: CASSPGLLRGGYTF. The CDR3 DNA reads TGTGCCAGCAGTCCGGGACTCCTAAGGGGGGGCTACACCTTC.

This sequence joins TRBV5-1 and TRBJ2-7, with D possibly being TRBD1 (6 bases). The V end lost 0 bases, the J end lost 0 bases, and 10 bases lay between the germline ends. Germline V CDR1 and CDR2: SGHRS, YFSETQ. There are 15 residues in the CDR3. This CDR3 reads CASSLGQGPSYEQYF. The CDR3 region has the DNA TGCGCCAGCAGCTTGGGGCAGGGGCCCTCCTACGAGCAGTACTTC. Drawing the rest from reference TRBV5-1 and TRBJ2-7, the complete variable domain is KAGVTQTPRYLIKTRGQQVTLSCSPISGHRSVSWYQQTPGQGLQFLFEYFSETQRNKGNFPGRFSGRQFSNSRSEMNVSTLELGDSALYLCASSLGQGPSYEQYFGPGTRLTVT.